A selection of T cell receptor beta chains follows, all from one sample in a study of blood T cell repertoires in COVID-19. Profiled with immunoSEQ multiplex PCR; TCRdb holds only in-frame clones, not every one. The repertoire includes tens of thousands of clones, roughly 92% of them detected once, and about 6.6% sits in the top ten. The sequencing sample was made of peripheral blood. All receptors come from a woman aged 55-75 years with active COVID-19. Both conserved end residues are part of each CDR3. Expanded clones are given a class, and other clones once, few, many or no size at all.

v_call	j_call	clone_size	cdr3_aa
TRBV7-2	TRBJ2-5	once	CASSPAGGPQETQYF
TRBV7-2	TRBJ2-5	-	CASSSGLAGETQYF
TRBV6-6	TRBJ2-1	-	CASSYPSGGAPNEQFF
TRBV3-1/TRBV3-2	TRBJ1-2	-	CASSFRTEGYTF
TRBV5-1	TRBJ1-1	-	CASSLSGRAGEADTEAFF
TRBV7-9	TRBJ1-1	-	CASSTLPGQTPLNTEAFF
TRBV6-5	TRBJ2-1	-	CASRSGTGDVSGFF
TRBV2	TRBJ2-1	-	CASSEWAGTGGEQFF
TRBV28	TRBJ2-2	-	CASSLVAGGPNGELFF
TRBV2	TRBJ2-5	-	CASIPGRVGTQYF
TRBV25-1	TRBJ2-7	-	CASARGGYEQYF
TRBV28	TRBJ1-2	-	CASSFRTGGNYGYTF
TRBV6-5	TRBJ2-7	-	CASSSLGGQSYEQYF
TRBV5-1	TRBJ2-7	once	CASSYRPESFYEQYF
TRBV20-1	TRBJ2-3	-	CSAAGNTQYF
TRBV19	TRBJ1-1	-	CASSHSGRVGQGSAEAFF
TRBV19	TRBJ2-7	-	CASKDRADF
TRBV5-1	TRBJ2-7	-	CASSLATGTGGSYEQYF
TRBV6-5	TRBJ1-2	few	CASSYFWTGGVYGYTF
TRBV6-5	TRBJ2-7	-	CASSYSPGEVAYEQYF
TRBV7-9	TRBJ2-1	-	CASSLGTSSYNEQFF
TRBV11-3	TRBJ2-1	-	CASSPGGGRETSSYNEQFF
TRBV10-2	TRBJ1-1	-	CASSVTGPTTEAFF
TRBV14	TRBJ2-5	-	CASSQGRGWQETQYF
TRBV5-6	TRBJ2-3	-	CASSTGQIQYF
TRBV5-1	TRBJ2-2	-	CASSLAREGLAGELFF
TRBV9	TRBJ1-6	-	CASSVGQAVSPLHF
TRBV28	TRBJ1-2	-	CASSDQGRSYGYTF
TRBV5-4	TRBJ2-3	once	CASSFGTGTDTQYF
TRBV7-9	TRBJ2-3	-	CASSYRQGPSTDTQYF
TRBV28	TRBJ1-1	-	CASSPPGQDTEAFF
TRBV28	TRBJ2-1	once	CASSPGLAGDYNEQFF
TRBV5-1	TRBJ2-3	-	CASSSSSTDTQYF
TRBV6-6	TRBJ1-4	-	CASSYSISDANEKLFF
TRBV24-1	TRBJ2-3	-	CASATGATDTQYF
TRBV3-1/TRBV3-2	TRBJ1-2	once	CASSYGASPTF
TRBV14	TRBJ2-2	-	CASSPMNGGAGELFF
TRBV3-1/TRBV3-2	TRBJ1-3	once	CASSQDIRTLGGNTIYF